A selection of T cell receptor beta chains follows, all from one sample in a study of blood T cells in healthy people across ages. One entry per CDR3 protein, called by TCRdb with MiXCR from the 5' RACE reads. The sample lists 650,000 to 800,000 distinct CDR3 sequences; 52% were seen once. The specimen sequenced was blood. The receptors originated from a woman older than 75 in good health. CDR3s include the opening cysteine and the closing phenylalanine or tryptophan. The order of the fields is V gene, clone size, J gene, D gene, CDR3 protein, CDR3 DNA. D genes are given only for firm matches. Expanded clones are given a class, and other clones once, few, many or no size at all.

V gene: TRBV5-1
clone size: -
J gene: TRBJ1-1
D gene: -
CDR3 protein: CASSLGIGASNTEAFF
CDR3 DNA: TGCGCCAGCAGCTTGGGTATCGGGGCATCGAACACTGAAGCTTTCTTT

V gene: TRBV5-1
clone size: once
J gene: TRBJ1-2
D gene: TRBD1
CDR3 protein: CASSLLGQGVGYGYTF
CDR3 DNA: TGCGCCAGCAGCTTGCTCGGACAGGGGGTCGGGTATGGCTACACCTTC

V gene: TRBV9
clone size: once
J gene: TRBJ2-4
D gene: TRBD2
CDR3 protein: CASSAGPAGGSKDKNIQYF
CDR3 DNA: TGTGCCAGCAGCGCCGGGCCAGCGGGGGGTAGTAAAGACAAAAACATTCAGTACTTC

V gene: TRBV12-3/TRBV12-4
clone size: -
J gene: TRBJ2-5
D gene: TRBD2
CDR3 protein: CASNSVAGDRETQYF
CDR3 DNA: TGTGCCAGCAATTCCGTAGCGGGAGATCGAGAGACCCAGTACTTC

V gene: TRBV27
clone size: many
J gene: TRBJ2-5
D gene: -
CDR3 protein: CASMGPQSETQYF
CDR3 DNA: TGTGCCAGCATGGGTCCCCAATCAGAGACCCAGTACTTC

V gene: TRBV5-5
clone size: many
J gene: TRBJ2-1
D gene: TRBD2
CDR3 protein: CASSFRLAGDNEQFF
CDR3 DNA: TGTGCCAGCAGCTTCCGACTAGCGGGAGACAATGAGCAGTTCTTC

V gene: TRBV7-9
clone size: few
J gene: TRBJ1-1
D gene: -
CDR3 protein: CASSGINRDPNTEAFF
CDR3 DNA: TGTGCCAGCAGCGGCATCAACAGGGATCCGAACACTGAAGCTTTCTTT

V gene: TRBV20-1
clone size: many
J gene: TRBJ2-1
D gene: TRBD2
CDR3 protein: CSASGLAGGRNEQFF
CDR3 DNA: TGCAGTGCTTCCGGACTAGCGGGAGGGCGGAATGAGCAGTTCTTC

V gene: TRBV20-1
clone size: -
J gene: TRBJ2-5
D gene: -
CDR3 protein: CSASADGRRETQYF
CDR3 DNA: TGCAGTGCTAGTGCGGATGGGAGGCGCGAGACCCAGTACTTC

V gene: TRBV7-2
clone size: -
J gene: TRBJ2-3
D gene: TRBD2
CDR3 protein: CASSPKRGGELRDTQYF
CDR3 DNA: TGTGCCAGCAGCCCGAAGCGGGGGGGCGAGCTCCGGGATACGCAGTATTTT

V gene: TRBV20-1
clone size: few
J gene: TRBJ2-1
D gene: TRBD2
CDR3 protein: CSAAPPRGSGRAGRNDEQFF
CDR3 DNA: TGCAGTGCGGCCCCCCCTCGGGGTAGCGGGCGCGCGGGGCGGAATGATGAGCAGTTCTTC

V gene: TRBV10-2
clone size: -
J gene: TRBJ1-5
D gene: -
CDR3 protein: CASRARTNQPQHF
CDR3 DNA: TGCGCCAGCAGGGCACGGACCAATCAGCCCCAGCATTTT

V gene: TRBV14
clone size: many
J gene: TRBJ2-1
D gene: TRBD2
CDR3 protein: CASSQSGVNNEQFF
CDR3 DNA: TGTGCCAGCAGCCAGAGCGGGGTGAACAATGAGCAGTTCTTC

V gene: TRBV7-9
clone size: -
J gene: TRBJ1-2
D gene: -
CDR3 protein: CAGSGNSRSNYGYTF
CDR3 DNA: TGTGCCGGATCGGGGAACAGTCGGTCTAACTATGGCTACACCTTC

V gene: TRBV5-1
clone size: many
J gene: TRBJ2-7
D gene: -
CDR3 protein: CASSSGPAYEQYF
CDR3 DNA: TGCGCCAGCAGCTCTGGACCCGCCTACGAGCAGTACTTC

V gene: TRBV7-9
clone size: -
J gene: TRBJ2-1
D gene: -
CDR3 protein: CASRRGTSYNEQFF
CDR3 DNA: TGTGCCAGCAGGAGGGGGACCTCCTACAATGAGCAGTTCTTC

V gene: TRBV20-1
clone size: -
J gene: TRBJ2-5
D gene: -
CDR3 protein: CSAREVVQETQYF
CDR3 DNA: TGCAGTGCTAGAGAGGTTGTCCAAGAGACCCAGTACTTC

V gene: TRBV27
clone size: -
J gene: TRBJ2-3
D gene: -
CDR3 protein: CASSPARGGTDTQYF
CDR3 DNA: TGTGCCAGCAGTCCTGCCCGCGGGGGCACAGATACGCAGTATTTT

V gene: TRBV25-1
clone size: -
J gene: TRBJ2-2
D gene: -
CDR3 protein: CASSALMTGELFF
CDR3 DNA: TGTGCCAGCAGTGCCCTTATGACCGGGGAGCTGTTTTTT

V gene: TRBV20-1
clone size: few
J gene: TRBJ1-3
D gene: -
CDR3 protein: CSARGLTGPSGNTIYF
CDR3 DNA: TGCAGTGCTAGGGGTTTGACAGGCCCCTCTGGAAACACCATATATTTT

V gene: TRBV12-3/TRBV12-4
clone size: many
J gene: TRBJ1-5
D gene: -
CDR3 protein: CASSLQGATGNQPQHF
CDR3 DNA: TGTGCCAGCAGTCTCCAGGGTGCGACAGGCAATCAGCCCCAGCATTTT

V gene: TRBV20-1
clone size: once
J gene: TRBJ2-7
D gene: -
CDR3 protein: CSVLGRGSSYEQYF
CDR3 DNA: TGCAGTGTACTAGGACGGGGGAGCTCCTACGAGCAGTACTTC

V gene: TRBV12-3/TRBV12-4
clone size: -
J gene: TRBJ2-7
D gene: TRBD1
CDR3 protein: CASTGTGGSYEQYF
CDR3 DNA: TGTGCCAGCACGGGGACAGGGGGCTCCTACGAGCAGTACTTC

V gene: TRBV7-9
clone size: many
J gene: TRBJ2-7
D gene: -
CDR3 protein: CASGPLGGEQYF
CDR3 DNA: TGTGCCAGCGGCCCGTTGGGTGGGGAGCAGTACTTC

V gene: TRBV2
clone size: -
J gene: TRBJ1-6
D gene: TRBD1
CDR3 protein: CASSEGTGGGSYNSPPHF
CDR3 DNA: TGTGCCAGCAGTGAAGGGACAGGGGGCGGCTCCTATAATTCACCCCCCCACTTT

V gene: TRBV5-6
clone size: -
J gene: TRBJ2-2
D gene: TRBD2
CDR3 protein: CASSLLAGANTGELFF
CDR3 DNA: TGTGCCAGCAGCTTGCTAGCGGGGGCGAACACCGGGGAGCTGTTTTTT

V gene: TRBV6-2/TRBV6-3
clone size: -
J gene: TRBJ1-5
D gene: -
CDR3 protein: CASSYAQDNQPQHF
CDR3 DNA: TGTGCCAGCAGTTACGCACAGGACAATCAGCCCCAGCATTTT

V gene: TRBV11-2
clone size: -
J gene: TRBJ2-3
D gene: -
CDR3 protein: CASSLAANSADTQYF
CDR3 DNA: TGTGCCAGCAGCTTAGCCGCCAATTCGGCAGATACGCAGTATTTT

V gene: TRBV12-3/TRBV12-4
clone size: many
J gene: TRBJ2-3
D gene: TRBD1
CDR3 protein: CASKTGQVLIDTQYF
CDR3 DNA: TGTGCCAGTAAGACGGGACAGGTCTTAATTGATACGCAGTATTTT

V gene: TRBV20-1
clone size: -
J gene: TRBJ2-1
D gene: -
CDR3 protein: CSAGAPRGAAGEQFF
CDR3 DNA: TGCAGTGCTGGAGCCCCCCGGGGGGCCGCGGGTGAGCAGTTCTTC

V gene: TRBV5-1
clone size: -
J gene: TRBJ2-6
D gene: -
CDR3 protein: CASSLGTAGANALTF
CDR3 DNA: TGCGCCAGCAGCTTGGGGACAGCTGGGGCCAACGCCCTGACTTTC

V gene: TRBV12-3/TRBV12-4
clone size: -
J gene: TRBJ1-2
D gene: -
CDR3 protein: CASGEGRGYTF
CDR3 DNA: TGTGCCAGCGGGGAAGGAAGGGGCTACACCTTC

V gene: TRBV7-3
clone size: -
J gene: TRBJ2-1
D gene: -
CDR3 protein: CASSLGAQGYNEQLF
CDR3 DNA: TGTGCCAGCAGCTTAGGAGCCCAGGGATACAATGAGCAGTTATTC

V gene: TRBV3-1
clone size: -
J gene: TRBJ1-5
D gene: TRBD1
CDR3 protein: CASSQGQGYQPRHF
CDR3 DNA: TGTGCCAGCAGCCAAGGACAGGGCTATCAGCCCCGGCATTTT

V gene: TRBV5-6
clone size: -
J gene: TRBJ2-1
D gene: TRBD2
CDR3 protein: CASSLRLAGRRTYNEQFF
CDR3 DNA: TGTGCCAGCAGCTTAAGGCTAGCGGGAAGGAGGACCTACAATGAGCAGTTCTTC

V gene: TRBV4-2
clone size: -
J gene: TRBJ2-3
D gene: TRBD2
CDR3 protein: CASSQQASGESTDTQYF
CDR3 DNA: TGTGCCAGCAGCCAACAAGCTAGCGGGGAGAGCACAGATACGCAGTATTTT

V gene: TRBV28
clone size: many
J gene: TRBJ2-7
D gene: -
CDR3 protein: CASSSGPSNLYEQYF
CDR3 DNA: TGTGCCAGCAGTTCCGGTCCCTCAAATCTCTACGAGCAGTACTTC

V gene: TRBV3-1
clone size: -
J gene: TRBJ2-2
D gene: TRBD2
CDR3 protein: CASGSGATNTGELFF
CDR3 DNA: TGTGCCTCAGGGAGCGGGGCGACAAACACCGGGGAGCTGTTTTTT

V gene: TRBV12-3/TRBV12-4
clone size: few
J gene: TRBJ1-5
D gene: -
CDR3 protein: CASSFGLFYQPQHF
CDR3 DNA: TGTGCCAGCAGTTTTGGTCTTTTTTATCAGCCCCAGCATTTT

V gene: TRBV3-1
clone size: -
J gene: TRBJ2-7
D gene: -
CDR3 protein: CASSRGIYTGVMEQYF
CDR3 DNA: TGTGCCAGCAGCCGGGGGATTTATACGGGAGTGATGGAGCAGTACTTC

V gene: TRBV5-1
clone size: -
J gene: TRBJ2-2
D gene: -
CDR3 protein: CASSPGAGDTGELFF
CDR3 DNA: TGCGCCAGCAGCCCCGGAGCCGGGGACACCGGGGAGCTGTTTTTT